Below are 5 T cell receptor beta chains sequenced from a single sample in a study of OX40 agonist ivuxolimab in advanced cancers. Sequencing was performed with immunoSEQ multiplex PCR; in TCRdb, only in-frame clones are kept and a portion is missing. The sample includes approximately 52,000 clones, 82% of them seen just once. The material sequenced was CD4+ or CD8+ T cells sorted from blood, taken in a trial of the OX40 agonist ivuxolimab. The source is an adult with an advanced solid tumor such as melanoma, head and neck, liver or kidney cancer.

The chain couples TRBV5-1 to TRBJ1-3; possibly TRBD1 for D (6 bases). Per germline, CDR1 SGHRS and CDR2 YFSETQ. V was shortened by 4 bases and J by 4 bases, with 12 bases between the two germline ends. The CDR3 runs 14 residues. CDR3 DNA: TGCGCCAGCAGCCCCCGGACAGACGGAAACACCATATATTTT. Its translation is CASSPRTDGNTIYF.

The V call is TRBV7-9, the J call TRBJ2-7, with D perhaps TRBD1 or TRBD2 (5 bases each). CDR3 length: 15 residues. Between the trimmed V and J ends, which lost 10 bases and 4 bases, there was a span of 23 bases. Germline V gene data show CDR1 as SEHNR and CDR2 as FQNEAQ (reference sequence). CDR3 region: CAISHSGTLSYEQYF. The CDR3 DNA is TGTGCCATTTCGCACTCCGGGACCCTCTCGTACGAGCAGTACTTC.

The rearrangement uses TRBV11-2 and TRBJ2-7; D could derive from TRBD1 or TRBD2 (5 bases each). The CDR3 is 16 residues long. Between the trimmed V and J ends, which lost 1 base and 2 bases, there was a span of 15 bases. Germline V gene data show CDR1 as SGHAT and CDR2 as FQNNGV. CDR3 sequence: CASSLAGPLPPYEQYF. The CDR3 nucleotides are TGTGCCAGCAGCTTAGCGGGACCTCTACCTCCCTACGAGCAGTACTTC.

This rearrangement joins TRBV20-1 to TRBJ2-3; D may be TRBD2 (5 bases). V dropped 4 bases and J dropped 11 bases, with 10 bases sitting between them. This CDR3 spans 10 amino acids. CDR1 is DFQATT, CDR2 SNEGSKA, per germline (reference sequence). CDR3 residues: CSATLEGQYF. In nucleotides, the CDR3 is TGCAGTGCTACACTAGAGGGGCAGTATTTT.

The chain couples TRBV19 to TRBJ1-1, with a tentative D call TRBD1 (5 bases). Trimming removed 4 bases at V and 6 bases at J, with 9 bases between. The length of the CDR3 is 12 residues. The germline CDR1 and CDR2 sequences are LNHDA and SQIVND (reference sequence). CDR3 in amino acids: CASSTSGPEAFF. CDR3 nucleotides: TGTGCCAGTAGTACTTCAGGGCCTGAAGCTTTCTTT.